The TCR beta chain under discussion was sequenced for a study of T cell responses to AZD1222 COVID-19 vaccine. Whole-study context: Some second doses came at about 4 weeks and others at about 12 weeks; these were pooled. Study conclusions and caveats: The study identified only a handful of AZD1222 recipients as seropositive at baseline. Researchers report vaccine-associated CD4 TCRs spanning spike, with dominance at 160-218 and 743-854. Spike-specific TCR breadth and depth went up after people got two AZD1222 doses.

There are 11 residues in the CDR3. Germline V gene data show CDR1 as SNHLY and CDR2 as FYNNEI. Trimming left V 4 bases short and J 8 bases short, with 8 bases between. Turning to this clone: Its antigen remains unidentified.

The data were produced by immunoSEQ multiplex PCR, yet TCRdb's version contains in-frame clones alone and is incomplete. Of about 150,000 clones listed, around 84% are singletons. The V call is TRBV2, the J call TRBJ1-1; D is ambiguous. Sequenced here: peripheral blood, sampled on day 0 of AZD1222 vaccination. The clonotype was recovered from an adult in good health. In DNA, the CDR3 is TGTGCCAGCAGTGTGACCTCGGAAGCTTTCTTT. The encoded protein is CASSVTSEAFF.